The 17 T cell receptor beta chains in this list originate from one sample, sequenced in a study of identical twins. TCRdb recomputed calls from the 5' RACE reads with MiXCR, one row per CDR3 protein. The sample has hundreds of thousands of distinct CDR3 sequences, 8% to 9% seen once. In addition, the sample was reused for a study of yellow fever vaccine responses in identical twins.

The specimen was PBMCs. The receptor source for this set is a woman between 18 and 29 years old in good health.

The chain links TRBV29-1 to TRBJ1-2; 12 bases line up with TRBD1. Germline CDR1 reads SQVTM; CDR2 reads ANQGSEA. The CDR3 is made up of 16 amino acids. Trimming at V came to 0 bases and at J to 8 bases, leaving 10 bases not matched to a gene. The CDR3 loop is CSVEESRDRGRRGYTF. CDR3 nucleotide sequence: TGCAGCGTTGAAGAATCCCGGGACAGGGGGCGGAGGGGCTACACCTTC.

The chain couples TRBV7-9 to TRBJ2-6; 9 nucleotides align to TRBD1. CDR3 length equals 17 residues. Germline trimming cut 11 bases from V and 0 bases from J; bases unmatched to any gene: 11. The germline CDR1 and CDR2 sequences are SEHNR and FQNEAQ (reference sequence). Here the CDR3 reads CAVSWTGDSSGANVLTF. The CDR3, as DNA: TGTGCCGTATCTTGGACAGGGGATTCCTCTGGGGCCAACGTCCTGACTTTC.

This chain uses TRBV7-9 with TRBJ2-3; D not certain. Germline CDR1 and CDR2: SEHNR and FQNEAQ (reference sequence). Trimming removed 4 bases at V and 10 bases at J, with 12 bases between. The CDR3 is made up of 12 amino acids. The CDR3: CASSSQWISQYF. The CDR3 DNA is TGTGCCAGCAGCTCCCAGTGGATTTCGCAGTATTTT. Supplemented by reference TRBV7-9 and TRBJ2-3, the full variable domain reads DTGVSQNPRHKITKRGQNVTFRCDPISEHNRLYWYRQTLGQGPEFLTYFQNEAQLEKSRLLSDRFSAERPKGSFSTLEIQRTEQGDSAMYLCASSSQWISQYFGPGTRLTVL.

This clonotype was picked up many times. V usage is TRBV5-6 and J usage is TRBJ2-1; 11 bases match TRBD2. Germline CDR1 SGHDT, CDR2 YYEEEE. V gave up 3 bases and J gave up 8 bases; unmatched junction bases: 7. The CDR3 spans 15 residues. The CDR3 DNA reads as TGTGCCAGCAGCTCCCGGGAACTAGCGGGGGATGAGCAGTTCTTC. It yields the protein CASSSRELAGDEQFF.

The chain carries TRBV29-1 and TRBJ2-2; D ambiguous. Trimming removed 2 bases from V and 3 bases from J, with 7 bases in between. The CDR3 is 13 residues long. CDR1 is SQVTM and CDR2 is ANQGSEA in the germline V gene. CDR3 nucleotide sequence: TGCAGCGTTGAACCTGTTGACACCGGGGAGCTGTTTTTT. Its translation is CSVEPVDTGELFF.

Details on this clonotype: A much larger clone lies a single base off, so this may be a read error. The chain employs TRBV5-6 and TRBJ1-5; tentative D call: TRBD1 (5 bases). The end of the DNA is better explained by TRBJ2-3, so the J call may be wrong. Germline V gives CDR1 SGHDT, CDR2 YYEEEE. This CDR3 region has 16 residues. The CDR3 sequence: CASSFSGKGFYQPQYF. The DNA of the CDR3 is TGTGCCAGCAGCTTTAGTGGGAAGGGGTTTTATCAGCCCCAGTATTTT.

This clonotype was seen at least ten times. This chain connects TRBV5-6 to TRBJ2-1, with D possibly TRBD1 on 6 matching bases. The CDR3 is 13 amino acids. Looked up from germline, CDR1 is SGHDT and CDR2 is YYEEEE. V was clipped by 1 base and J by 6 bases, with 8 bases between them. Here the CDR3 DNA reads TGTGCCAGCAGCTTGACAGGGCTCAATGAGCAGTTCTTC. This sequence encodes CASSLTGLNEQFF.

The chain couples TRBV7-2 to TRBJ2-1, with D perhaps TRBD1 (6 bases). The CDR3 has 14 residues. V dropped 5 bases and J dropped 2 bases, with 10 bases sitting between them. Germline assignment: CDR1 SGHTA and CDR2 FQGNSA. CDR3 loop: CASSPDRTYNEQFF. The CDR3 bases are TGTGCCAGCAGCCCAGACAGGACCTACAATGAGCAGTTCTTC. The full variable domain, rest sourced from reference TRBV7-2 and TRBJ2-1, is GAGVSQSPSNKVTEKGKDVELRCDPISGHTALYWYRQSLGQGLEFLIYFQGNSAPDKSGLPSDRFSAERTGGSVSTLTIQRTQQEDSAVYLCASSPDRTYNEQFFGPGTRLTVL.

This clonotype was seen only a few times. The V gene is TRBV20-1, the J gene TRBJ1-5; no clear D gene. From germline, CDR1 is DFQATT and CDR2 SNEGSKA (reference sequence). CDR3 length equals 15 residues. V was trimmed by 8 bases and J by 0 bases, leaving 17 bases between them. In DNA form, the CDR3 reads TGCAGTTCGATTAGAGGGCGGCTTAGCAATCAGCCCCAGCATTTT. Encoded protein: CSSIRGRLSNQPQHF.

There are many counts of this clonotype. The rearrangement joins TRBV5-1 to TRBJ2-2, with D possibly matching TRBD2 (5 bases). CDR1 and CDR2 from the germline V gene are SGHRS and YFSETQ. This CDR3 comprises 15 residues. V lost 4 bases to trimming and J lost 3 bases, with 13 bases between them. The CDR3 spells CASSRLTPDTGELFF. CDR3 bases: TGCGCCAGCAGCAGACTAACCCCGGACACCGGGGAGCTGTTTTTT.

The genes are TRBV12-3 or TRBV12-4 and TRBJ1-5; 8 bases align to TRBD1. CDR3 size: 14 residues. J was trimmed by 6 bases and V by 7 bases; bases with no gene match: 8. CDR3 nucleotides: TGTGCCAGCACCAGGACAGGGCTAACTCAGCCCCAGCATTTT. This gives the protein CASTRTGLTQPQHF.

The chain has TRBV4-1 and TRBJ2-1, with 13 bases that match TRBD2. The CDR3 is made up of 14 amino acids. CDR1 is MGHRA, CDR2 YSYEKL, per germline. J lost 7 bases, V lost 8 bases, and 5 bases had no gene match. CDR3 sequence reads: CASRVLAGGNEQFF. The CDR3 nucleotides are TGCGCCAGCCGGGTACTAGCGGGAGGGAATGAGCAGTTCTTC.

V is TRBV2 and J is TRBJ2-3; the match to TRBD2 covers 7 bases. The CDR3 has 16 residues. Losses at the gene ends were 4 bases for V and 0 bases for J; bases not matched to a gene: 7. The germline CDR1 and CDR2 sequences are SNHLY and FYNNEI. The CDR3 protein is CASSGLKRGSTDTQYF. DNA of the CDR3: TGTGCCAGCAGTGGACTAAAGCGGGGTAGCACAGATACGCAGTATTTT.

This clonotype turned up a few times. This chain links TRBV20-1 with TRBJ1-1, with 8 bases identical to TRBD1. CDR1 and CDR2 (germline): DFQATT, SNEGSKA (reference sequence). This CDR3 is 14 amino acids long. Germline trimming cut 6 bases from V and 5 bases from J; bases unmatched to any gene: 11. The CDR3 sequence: CSARTGLWKTEAFF. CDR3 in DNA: TGCAGTGCCAGGACAGGGCTATGGAAGACTGAAGCTTTCTTT.

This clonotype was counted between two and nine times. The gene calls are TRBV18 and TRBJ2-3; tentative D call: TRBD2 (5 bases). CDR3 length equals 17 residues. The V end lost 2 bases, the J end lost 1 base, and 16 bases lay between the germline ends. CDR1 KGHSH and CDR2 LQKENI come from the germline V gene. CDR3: CASSPILTMRGTDTQYF. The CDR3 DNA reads TGTGCCAGCTCACCAATTCTGACTATGAGAGGCACAGATACGCAGTATTTT.

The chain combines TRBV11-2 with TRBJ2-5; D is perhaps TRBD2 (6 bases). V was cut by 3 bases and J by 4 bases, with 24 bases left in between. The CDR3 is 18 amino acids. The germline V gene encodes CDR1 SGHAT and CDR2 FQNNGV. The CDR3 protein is CASSFQSLPGGIGETQYF. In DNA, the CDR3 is TGTGCCAGCAGCTTCCAGTCCCTCCCCGGGGGAATCGGAGAGACCCAGTACTTC.

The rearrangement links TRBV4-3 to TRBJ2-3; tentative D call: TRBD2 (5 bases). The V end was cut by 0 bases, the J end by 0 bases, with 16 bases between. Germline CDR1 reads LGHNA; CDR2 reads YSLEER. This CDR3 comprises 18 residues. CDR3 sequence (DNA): TGCGCCAGCAGCCAAGATCGTGGGCTAGCCCCTAGCACAGATACGCAGTATTTT. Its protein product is CASSQDRGLAPSTDTQYF.